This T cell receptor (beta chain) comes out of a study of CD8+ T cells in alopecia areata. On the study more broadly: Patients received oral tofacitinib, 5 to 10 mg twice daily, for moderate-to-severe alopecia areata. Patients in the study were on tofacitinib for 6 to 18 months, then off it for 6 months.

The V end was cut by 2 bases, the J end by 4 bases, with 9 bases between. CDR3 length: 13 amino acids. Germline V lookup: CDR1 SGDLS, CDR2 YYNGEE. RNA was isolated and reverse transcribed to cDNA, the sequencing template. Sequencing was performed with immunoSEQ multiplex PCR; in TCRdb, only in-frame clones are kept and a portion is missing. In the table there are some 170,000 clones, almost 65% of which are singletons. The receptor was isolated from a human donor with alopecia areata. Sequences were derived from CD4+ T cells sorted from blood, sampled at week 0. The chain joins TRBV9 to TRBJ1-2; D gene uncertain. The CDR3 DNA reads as TGTGCCAGCAGCGTTTCCGGGCTCTATGGCTACACCTTC. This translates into CASSVSGLYGYTF.